The 30 T cell receptor beta chains reported below all come from one sample, sequenced in a study of shared clonotypes between healthy human individuals. Naive CD8 populations comprised CD45RO-negative cells positively selected for CCR7, excluding terminally differentiated effector memory CD45RA+ cells. Assay: immunoSEQ multiplex PCR; the TCRdb copy retains only in-frame clones and omits some. Of about 2 million clones listed, over 85% are singletons. The sequenced sample was naive CD8+ T cells sorted from blood. The receptors derive from a man aged 18 to 30 in good health.

The gene calls are TRBV5-3 and TRBJ2-7, with D possibly being TRBD1 or TRBD2 (6 bases each). TRBV5-3 is known as an ORF, though its function is uncertain. V dropped 0 bases and J dropped 5 bases, with 12 bases sitting between them. CDR3 length: 14 residues. The chain's CDR3 is CARSLARGHHEQYF. Here the CDR3 DNA reads TGTGCCAGAAGCTTGGCACGGGGGCACCACGAGCAGTACTTC.

The chain couples TRBV7-9 to TRBJ1-6, with 9 nucleotides matching TRBD1. Germline CDR1 SEHNR, CDR2 FQNEAQ (reference sequence). The V gene end was trimmed by 5 bases and the J gene end by 9 bases; junction bases not matched to a gene: 8. The CDR3 sequence is 15 residues long. This CDR3 is CASSPDRGYGSPLHF. DNA for the CDR3: TGTGCCAGCAGCCCAGACAGGGGGTACGGTTCACCCCTCCACTTT.

The chain is built from TRBV6-4 and TRBJ2-1; D unclear. The germline V and J ends were trimmed by 6 bases and 5 bases, with 2 bases remaining between them. Germline V lookup: CDR1 MRHNA, CDR2 SNTAGT. This CDR3 comprises 10 residues. The CDR3, as DNA: TGTGCCAGCAGGAACAATGAGCAGTTCTTC. Translation gives CASRNNEQFF.

The genes are TRBV6-5 and TRBJ2-7; either TRBD1 or TRBD2 may fit D (5 bases each). Per germline, CDR1 MNHEY and CDR2 SVGAGI. The CDR3 has 12 residues. Trimming left V 9 bases short and J 2 bases short, with 11 bases between. CDR3 in DNA: TGTGCCAGTTCCAGGGACCCCTACGAGCAGTACTTC. Its protein product is CASSRDPYEQYF.

On this clone itself: The same CDR3 can be traced to other DNA sequences in this sample. The chain links TRBV28 to TRBJ2-2, with D uncertain. V was trimmed by 2 bases and J by 2 bases, leaving 3 bases between them. Germline loops: CDR1 MDHEN, CDR2 SYDVKM. The CDR3 is 13 residues long. CDR3 in DNA: TGTGCCAGCAGTTTACCAAACACCGGGGAGCTGTTTTTT. Its translation: CASSLPNTGELFF.

This chain uses TRBV2 with TRBJ1-1, with 7 bases matching TRBD1. There are 12 residues in the CDR3. Germline V gene data show CDR1 as SNHLY and CDR2 as FYNNEI. With V trimmed by 8 bases and J by 4 bases, 4 bases remained unmatched. CDR3: CASDSGGTEAFF. The CDR3 DNA reads as TGTGCCAGCGACTCAGGGGGCACTGAAGCTTTCTTT.

This rearrangement joins TRBV7-8 to TRBJ2-3, with TRBD2 matching over 10 bases. The CDR3 runs to 19 residues. With 4 bases clipped from V and 2 bases from J, the junction kept 15 bases outside the gene matches. The germline CDR1 and CDR2 sequences are SGHVS and FQNEAQ. In nucleotides, the CDR3 is TGTGCCAGCAGCTCCCTCCTAGCGGGGGCCCACATTGACACAGATACGCAGTATTTT. Its translation: CASSSLLAGAHIDTDTQYF. The full variable domain, with the rest looked up from reference TRBV7-8 and TRBJ2-3, is GAGVSQSPRYKVAKRGQDVALRCDPISGHVSLFWYQQALGQGPEFLTYFQNEAQLDKSGLPSDRFFAERPEGSVSTLKIQRTQQEDSAVYLCASSSLLAGAHIDTDTQYFGPGTRLTVL.

This chain joins TRBV29-1 and TRBJ1-1; D is undetermined. CDR3 size: 11 residues. Germline V lookup: CDR1 SQVTM, CDR2 ANQGSEA. V was shortened by 2 bases and J by 5 bases, with 6 bases between the two germline ends. CDR3 loop: CSVELGTEAFF. CDR3 nucleotide sequence: TGCAGCGTTGAATTGGGGACTGAAGCTTTCTTT.

V usage is TRBV7-9 and J usage is TRBJ2-3; 8 bases line up with TRBD1. V lost 3 bases and J lost 6; bases outside the gene matches: 2. CDR1 is SEHNR, CDR2 FQNEAQ, per germline (reference sequence). This CDR3 spans 13 amino acids. The CDR3 region has the DNA TGTGCCAGCAGCTTTAGGACAGGGGATACGCAGTATTTT. Translating it yields CASSFRTGDTQYF. The whole variable domain, remainder taken from reference TRBV7-9 and TRBJ2-3, is DTGVSQNPRHKITKRGQNVTFRCDPISEHNRLYWYRQTLGQGPEFLTYFQNEAQLEKSRLLSDRFSAERPKGSFSTLEIQRTEQGDSAMYLCASSFRTGDTQYFGPGTRLTVL.

V is TRBV21-1 and J is TRBJ1-4; TRBD1 is taken as the D call from the table, unchecked against the DNA. TRBV21-1 is a pseudogene. This CDR3 is 15 amino acids long. In DNA form, the CDR3 reads TGTGCCAGCAGCGCCAGGGGCCAGACTAATGAAAAACTGTTTTTT. Its protein is CASSARGQTNEKLFF.

The chain recombines TRBV19 with TRBJ2-1; 10 bases agree with TRBD2. The CDR3 spans 20 residues. Looked up from germline, CDR1 is LNHDA and CDR2 is SQIVND (reference sequence). The V segment lost 4 bases and the J segment 2 bases; nucleotides outside the gene matches: 17. The CDR3 reads CASSTDSSGSIVIPYNEQFF. In DNA, the CDR3 is TGTGCCAGTAGTACAGATTCTAGCGGGAGTATTGTGATCCCCTACAATGAGCAGTTCTTC.

CDR3: CASSYLVADNEQFF. The CDR3 nucleotides read TGTGCCAGCAGTTATCTGGTAGCGGACAATGAGCAGTTCTTC. The rearrangement joins TRBV6-5 to TRBJ2-1, with D possibly matching TRBD2 (6 bases). This CDR3 has 14 amino acids. Trimming took off 3 bases at V and 5 bases at J, with 11 bases between the two ends. Germline CDR1 is MNHEY and CDR2 is SVGAGI.

The V call is TRBV6-5, the J call TRBJ1-2; D unclear. Looked up from germline, CDR1 is MNHEY and CDR2 is SVGAGI. The CDR3 length is 13 residues. Deletions cut 2 bases from V and 3 bases from J, with 7 bases between. This chain's CDR3 is CASSYEAYYGYTF. CDR3 nucleotides: TGTGCCAGCAGTTACGAGGCCTACTATGGCTACACCTTC.

The rearrangement uses TRBV18 and TRBJ1-1; TRBD1 matches 9 bases. The CDR3 contains 14 residues. Trimming at V came to 4 bases and at J to 5 bases, leaving 5 bases not matched to a gene. Germline CDR1 KGHSH, CDR2 LQKENI. The CDR3 loop is CASSLSGTGTEAFF. The CDR3 DNA reads as TGTGCCAGCTCACTCTCCGGGACAGGGACTGAAGCTTTCTTT.

This chain uses TRBV15 with TRBJ2-7, with D possibly matching TRBD2 (7 bases). V dropped 0 bases and J dropped 0 bases, with 9 bases sitting between them. CDR3 length equals 15 residues. Germline V lookup: CDR1 LNHNV, CDR2 YYDKDF (reference sequence). The CDR3 region is CATSREGGPSYEQYF. The CDR3 region has the DNA TGTGCCACCAGCAGAGAGGGGGGGCCCTCCTACGAGCAGTACTTC.

CDR3 sequence (DNA): TGTGCCAGCAGTGCGCTACCGGGACAGGGGACTAATGAGCAGTTCTTC. It is translated as CASSALPGQGTNEQFF. The V gene is TRBV27, the J gene TRBJ2-1, with TRBD1 matching over 10 bases. The CDR3 loop spans 16 amino acids. Per the germline V gene, CDR1 is MNHEY and CDR2 is SMNVEV (reference sequence). With 5 bases clipped from V and 7 bases from J, the junction kept 11 bases outside the gene matches.

The J gene is TRBJ1-1, the V gene TRBV25-1; D remains unclear. The ends were cut back, 2 bases at V and 1 base at J, with 8 bases in the middle. Germline V lookup: CDR1 MGHDK, CDR2 SYGVNS. The CDR3 spans 14 residues. CDR3 sequence reads: CASSESRQNTEAFF. The CDR3 region has the DNA TGTGCCAGCAGTGAAAGCCGACAGAACACTGAAGCTTTCTTT.

This rearrangement joins TRBV4-1 to TRBJ2-1; 8 bases are a match to TRBD2. The CDR3 sequence is 13 residues long. With 3 bases clipped from V and 8 bases from J, the junction kept 3 bases outside the gene matches. Germline CDR1 and CDR2: MGHRA and YSYEKL. The CDR3 here is CASSQTSAYEQFF. The CDR3 bases are TGCGCCAGCAGCCAGACTAGCGCCTATGAGCAGTTCTTC.

J is TRBJ2-3 and V is TRBV10-2; tentative D call: TRBD2 (5 bases). Germline CDR1 WSHSY, CDR2 SAAADI. The CDR3 contains 16 residues. Deletions cut 7 bases from V and 2 bases from J, with 19 bases between. The CDR3 coding sequence is TGCGCCAGCACCGGGGTATCCATAGAGGACACAGATACGCAGTATTTT. Translated, it gives CASTGVSIEDTDTQYF.

The chain couples TRBV13 to TRBJ2-1; 7 nucleotides match TRBD1. The length of the CDR3 is 15 residues. The germline V gene has CDR1 PRHDT and CDR2 FYEKMQ (reference sequence). Trimming removed 5 bases from V and 1 base from J; junction bases left unmatched: 5. The CDR3 nucleotides read TGTGCCAGCAGCGCCGGGACAGTTTCCTACAATGAGCAGTTCTTC. Its translation: CASSAGTVSYNEQFF.

The chain uses TRBV9 and TRBJ2-3; 8 bases fit TRBD1. Germline CDR1 and CDR2: SGDLS and YYNGEE. V lost 2 bases to trimming and J lost 2 bases; unmatched junction nucleotides: 4. The CDR3 loop spans 15 amino acids. The CDR3 loop reads CASSVRDRYTDTQYF. The CDR3 bases are TGTGCCAGCAGCGTTCGGGACAGGTACACAGATACGCAGTATTTT.

The rearrangement uses TRBV27 and TRBJ2-3; TRBD2 agrees at 8 bases. CDR1 is MNHEY and CDR2 is SMNVEV in the germline V gene (reference sequence). The CDR3 runs to 15 residues. V gave up 7 bases and J gave up 4 bases; unmatched junction bases: 10. CDR3 sequence (DNA): TGTGCCAGCACCCAGGGGAGCGGGAGTTCAGATACGCAGTATTTT. The encoded protein is CASTQGSGSSDTQYF.

CDR3 protein: CASSQGGEVTGELFF. Here the CDR3 DNA reads TGCGCCAGCAGCCAAGGTGGGGAGGTCACCGGGGAGCTGTTTTTT. V and J are TRBV4-1 and TRBJ2-2; TRBD2 is a possible D gene (6 bases). Germline CDR1 reads MGHRA; CDR2 reads YSYEKL. The CDR3 runs to 15 residues. V lost 1 base to trimming and J lost 4 bases, with 10 bases between them.

This clone was observed once. This chain connects TRBV27 to TRBJ2-1; 12 bases agree with TRBD2. Germline V gene data show CDR1 as MNHEY and CDR2 as SMNVEV (reference sequence). The CDR3 has 16 residues. V was pared by 5 bases and J by 5 bases, with 7 bases of the junction left unmatched. CDR3 amino acids: CASSTFLAGGDNEQFF. The CDR3 coding sequence is TGTGCCAGCAGTACCTTCCTAGCGGGAGGGGACAATGAGCAGTTCTTC.

The gene calls are TRBV2 and TRBJ2-1; 7 nucleotides agree with TRBD1. Per germline, CDR1 SNHLY and CDR2 FYNNEI. The CDR3 has 15 amino acids. V was pared by 6 bases and J by 7 bases, with 12 bases of the junction left unmatched. CDR3 DNA sequence: TGTGCCAGCAGGATAACAGGGGATTTATCAAATGAGCAGTTCTTC. It codes for CASRITGDLSNEQFF.

The rearrangement uses TRBV19 and TRBJ2-7; D is perhaps TRBD1 or TRBD2 (5 bases each). The CDR3 runs to 17 residues. V shed 2 bases and J shed 5 bases, with 22 bases lying between them. The V gene's germline CDR1 is LNHDA and CDR2 SQIVND (reference sequence). The CDR3 here is CASSIRQAGLRGDEQYF. In DNA form, the CDR3 reads TGTGCCAGTAGTATACGCCAGGCCGGACTTCGAGGGGACGAGCAGTACTTC. Complete variable domain (other parts from reference TRBV19 and TRBJ2-7): DGGITQSPKYLFRKEGQNVTLSCEQNLNHDAMYWYRQDPGQGLRLIYYSQIVNDFQKGDIAEGYSVSREKKESFPLTVTSAQKNPTAFYLCASSIRQAGLRGDEQYFGPGTRLTVT.

The rearrangement joins TRBV7-8 to TRBJ2-7, with 7 bases aligning to TRBD1. The CDR3 loop spans 12 amino acids. Germline CDR1 and CDR2: SGHVS and FQNEAQ. With 6 bases clipped from V and 6 bases from J, the junction kept 5 bases outside the gene matches. CDR3 DNA: TGTGCCAGCAGAGAACAGGGGCGCGAGCAGTACTTC. It codes for CASREQGREQYF.

This chain links TRBV29-1 with TRBJ2-5, with D unresolved. Judging by the DNA end, TRBJ2-7 fits better; the J call may be wrong. Germline V gene data show CDR1 as SQVTM and CDR2 as ANQGSEA. This CDR3 is 11 amino acids long. The CDR3: CSVLGSYEQYF. The CDR3 nucleotides read TGCAGCGTTTTAGGGTCCTACGAGCAGTACTTC.

The chain has TRBV9 and TRBJ1-4; 8 nucleotides align to TRBD1. CDR1 is SGDLS, CDR2 YYNGEE, per germline. The V gene end was trimmed by 0 bases and the J gene end by 7 bases; junction bases not matched to a gene: 20. CDR3 length: 20 residues. CDR3 region: CASSVGHLGGQEAESEKLFF. The DNA of the CDR3 is TGTGCCAGCAGCGTAGGACATCTGGGGGGACAGGAGGCGGAGAGTGAAAAACTGTTTTTT.

Only a few counts were recorded for this clone. The V and J genes are TRBV28 and TRBJ1-6; 8 bases agree with TRBD1. CDR3 size: 14 residues. With V trimmed by 2 bases and J by 13 bases, 7 bases remained unmatched. CDR1 MDHEN and CDR2 SYDVKM come from the germline V gene. CDR3 sequence reads: CASSLGQGAYPLHF. CDR3 DNA: TGTGCCAGCAGTTTAGGTCAGGGGGCTTATCCCCTCCACTTT.